This entry lists 14 T cell receptor beta chains sequenced from one sample in a study of T cell clonality in common variable immunodeficiency. Profiled with immunoSEQ multiplex PCR; TCRdb holds only in-frame clones, not every one. Altogether about 59,000 clones were found in the sample, and no singletons occur. What was sequenced was peripheral blood mononuclear cells. Receptors originate from a person aged 18 to 75 in good health.

This clone was observed many times. The read ends 3 residues early relative to the CDR3; the germline J gene fills the gap. The chain joins TRBV5-4 to TRBJ2-2, with 7 bases fitting TRBD2. CDR1 and CDR2 from the germline V gene are SGHNT and YYREEE (reference sequence). After removal of 3 bases from V and 1 base from J, the junction contained 3 bases not matched to a gene. This CDR3 spans 15 amino acids. CDR3 sequence reads: CASSSREKNTGELFF. The sequenced CDR3 bases are TGTGCCAGCAGCTCGCGGGAGAAGAACACCGGGGAG.

This clone showed up many times. The CDR3 bases that were read are TGCAGTGCGGATACCGGGACTAGGAGCTACAATGAG. It translates to CSADTGTRSYNE. The entire CDR3 sequence reads CSADTGTRSYNEQFF. The V call is TRBV20-1, the J call TRBJ2-1; 8 nucleotides match TRBD2. The CDR3 extends 3 residues past the end of the read, so its final part is completed from the germline J gene. J lost 3 bases, V lost 6 bases, and 10 bases had no gene match. The CDR3 length is 15 residues. The germline V gene encodes CDR1 DFQATT and CDR2 SNEGSKA (reference sequence).

There are many counts of this clone. The observed sequence ends 3 residues before the CDR3 terminus, with the missing tail filled in from the germline J gene. The genes are TRBV5-1 and TRBJ2-3; 7 nucleotides line up with TRBD2. Germline CDR1 reads SGHRS; CDR2 reads YFSETQ. V lost 0 bases to trimming and J lost 4 bases; unmatched junction nucleotides: 5. This CDR3 has 15 residues. The covered CDR3 bases are TGCGCCAGCAGCTTGGTTGGCGGGAGACCAGATACG. Translation gives CASSLVGGRPDT. The entire CDR3 reads CASSLVGGRPDTQYF.

There are many counts of this clone. From the germline J gene comes the end of the CDR3, since the read stops 3 residues before it. V gene TRBV19 combines with J gene TRBJ1-2, with TRBD1 matching 7 bases. The V gene's germline CDR1 is LNHDA and CDR2 SQIVND (reference sequence). Losses at the gene ends were 6 bases for V and 4 bases for J; bases not matched to a gene: 11. The CDR3 totals 15 residues. The DNA read from the CDR3 is TGTGCCAGTAGCCGACAGGGATCAATACGCTATGGC. Translated, it gives CASSRQGSIRYG. The entire CDR3 sequence reads CASSRQGSIRYGYTF.

This clone appeared a few times. This same CDR3 is encoded by further DNA sequences in the sample. The CDR3 is CASSTYTGQPQHF. The covered CDR3 bases are TGTGCCAGTAGTACTTACACAGGGCAGCCC. The gene calls are TRBV19 and TRBJ1-5; D perhaps matches TRBD1 (6 bases). The CDR3 is cut off 3 residues early in the read; its end comes from the germline J gene. Trimming took 4 bases from V and 7 from J, leaving 11 bases between them. Per germline, CDR1 LNHDA and CDR2 SQIVND (reference sequence). The CDR3 spans 13 residues.

In this sample, this clone turned up many times. Read coverage stops 3 residues before the CDR3 terminus; the germline J gene supplies the remainder. V and J are TRBV12-3 or TRBV12-4 and TRBJ1-2, with TRBD1 identical over 10 bases. This CDR3 region has 15 residues. The junction had 5 bases not matched to a gene; V was cut back by 7 bases and J by 0 bases. The CDR3 protein is CASTKGQGANYGYTF. The covered CDR3 bases are TGTGCCAGCACCAAAGGACAGGGGGCTAACTATGGC.

This clone was detected ten times or more. Sequencing ends 3 residues short of the CDR3 end; the germline J gene provides the rest. The J gene is TRBJ2-1, the V gene TRBV11-2; possibly TRBD2 for D (5 bases). Per germline, CDR1 SGHAT and CDR2 FQNNGV. The CDR3 loop spans 15 amino acids. The germline V and J ends were trimmed by 6 bases and 0 bases, with 12 bases remaining between them. CDR3 bases read: TGTGCCAGCAGGTCCGGCGGGTCCTCCTACAATGAG. This gives the protein CASRSGGSSYNE. The whole CDR3 is CASRSGGSSYNEQFF.

Of note for this clone: Read sequence stops 3 residues before the CDR3 end, and the germline J gene provides the missing end. V and J are TRBV5-1 and TRBJ2-1; TRBD2 matches at 13 bases. The CDR3 consists of 18 residues. The V gene end was trimmed by 4 bases and the J gene end by 3 bases; junction bases not matched to a gene: 10. Germline CDR1 reads SGHRS; CDR2 reads YFSETQ. This chain's CDR3 is CASSPRGRTSGSYNEQFF. The CDR3 DNA, read in part, is TGCGCCAGCAGCCCGCGGGGCCGGACTAGCGGGAGCTACAATGAG.

This clone was counted only a few times. Read coverage stops 3 residues before the CDR3 terminus; the germline J gene supplies the remainder. The rearrangement links TRBV5-1 to TRBJ1-2; D is possibly TRBD1 (5 bases). Germline CDR1 is SGHRS and CDR2 is YFSETQ. CDR3 length: 15 amino acids. CDR3 sequence reads: CASSLERGLYNDYTF. The DNA read from the CDR3 is TGCGCCAGCAGCTTGGAGAGGGGCCTTTATAATGAC.

This clone was found many times. The DNA ends 3 residues before the CDR3 does, and the rest of the CDR3 is filled in from the germline J gene. The chain is built from TRBV14 and TRBJ2-3; 10 nucleotides agree with TRBD1. CDR1 and CDR2 (germline): SGHDN, FVKESK. The CDR3 extends over 15 amino acids. Incomplete CDR3 DNA: TGTGCCAGCAGCCCCTATGACAGGGGGCAAGAGACG. Its translation is CASSPYDRGQET. The CDR3 reads in full as CASSPYDRGQETQYF.

This clone was recorded at least ten times. The read gets to within 3 residues of the CDR3 end, and the germline J gene fills in the rest. The rearrangement uses TRBV5-1 and TRBJ1-1; D gene unclear. CDR3 size: 13 residues. Trimming cost V 2 bases and J 1 base, with 6 bases left between them. Germline V lookup: CDR1 SGHRS, CDR2 YFSETQ. CDR3 amino acids: CASSFEANTEAFF. The CDR3 DNA, read in part, is TGCGCCAGCAGCTTCGAAGCGAACACTGAA.

This clone was counted at least ten times. CDR3: CASSLSWGRGWETQYF. The DNA read from the CDR3 is TGTGCCAGCAGCCTGTCATGGGGCAGGGGATGGGAGACC. This chain links TRBV14 with TRBJ2-5, with a tentative D call TRBD1 (6 bases). The read is 3 residues too short to cover the CDR3 end, so that end is filled in from the germline J gene. V lost 4 bases and J lost 5, with 20 bases in between. CDR3 length: 16 amino acids. Germline V gene lookup returns CDR1 SGHDN and CDR2 FVKESK.

Many counts were recorded for this clone. The read stops 3 residues short of the end of the CDR3; the missing end is completed from the germline J gene. The chain has TRBV5-6 and TRBJ2-1; TRBD2 matches 9 bases. J was trimmed by 8 bases and V by 0 bases; bases with no gene match: 6. This CDR3 is 15 amino acids long. Per the germline V gene, CDR1 is SGHDT and CDR2 is YYEEEE. The CDR3 sequence is CASSLGVSGGYEQFF. Incomplete CDR3 DNA: TGTGCCAGCAGCTTGGGTGTTAGCGGGGGATATGAG.

At least ten counts were recorded for this clone. The missing CDR3 end, 3 residues past where the read stops, is filled in from the germline J gene. The chain has TRBV20-1 and TRBJ1-4; TRBD1 matches 8 bases. The V gene's germline CDR1 is DFQATT and CDR2 SNEGSKA (reference sequence). The CDR3 consists of 15 residues. V gave up 7 bases and J gave up 4 bases; unmatched junction bases: 11. CDR3 in amino acids: CSVPSRGRVNEKLFF. The DNA read from the CDR3 is TGCAGTGTCCCGAGCAGGGGGCGCGTTAATGAAAAA.